Below are 15 T cell receptor beta chains sequenced from a single sample in a study of cytomegalovirus exposure and HLA in healthy donors. The study ran its PCR with 60 Vbeta and 13 Jbeta primers. The data were produced by immunoSEQ multiplex PCR, yet TCRdb's version contains in-frame clones alone and is incomplete. The table has roughly 150,000 clones, under 70% seen once. The sample consisted of PBMCs. The receptors derive from a woman aged 25-40 years in good health and CMV-seropositive.

V and J are TRBV4-1 and TRBJ2-5; 8 bases match TRBD1. The end of the DNA aligns better with TRBJ2-7, so the J call may be wrong. The CDR3 runs to 14 residues. Germline V gives CDR1 MGHRA, CDR2 YSYEKL. CDR3 sequence (DNA): TGCGCCAGCAGTCTCACAGGGGGGATGTACGAGCAGTACTTC. It translates to CASSLTGGMYEQYF.

This clone appeared a few times. The rearrangement uses TRBV29-1 and TRBJ2-5; 8 bases are a match to TRBD2. J was trimmed by 2 bases and V by 4 bases; bases with no gene match: 9. CDR3 length: 15 residues. Germline CDR1 SQVTM, CDR2 ANQGSEA. CDR3 region: CSVGTSRRGQETQYF. The CDR3 nucleotides read TGCAGCGTTGGGACTAGCAGGAGGGGGCAAGAGACCCAGTACTTC.

The V and J genes are TRBV6-1 and TRBJ1-6; no firm D call. In germline, CDR1 is MNHNS, CDR2 SASEGT. The CDR3 spans 17 residues. V gave up 0 bases and J gave up 8 bases, with 17 bases separating them. As DNA, the CDR3 is TGTGCCAGCAGTGAAGCCCACAGCCCTCCTACGCATTCACCCCTCCACTTT. This translates into CASSEAHSPPTHSPLHF.

This chain uses TRBV30 with TRBJ2-5; 7 bases fit TRBD1. The germline V gene encodes CDR1 GTSNPN and CDR2 SVGIG (reference sequence). V was clipped by 1 base and J by 2 bases; unmatched bases: 4. This CDR3 spans 14 amino acids. For the CDR3, the DNA is TGTGCCTGGAGTGGGGACAGTTTTCAAGAGACCCAGTACTTC. This codes for CAWSGDSFQETQYF.

The chain couples TRBV10-1 to TRBJ2-1; TRBD1 might be the D (5 bases). Deletions cut 3 bases from V and 8 bases from J, with 11 bases between. This CDR3 has 13 residues. Germline V lookup: CDR1 WNHNN, CDR2 SYGVQD (reference sequence). Written as DNA, the CDR3 is TGCGCCAGCAGTGACAGGGAAGTGCATGAGCAGTTCTTC. Translation gives CASSDREVHEQFF.

This chain joins TRBV5-4 and TRBJ2-7; a weak D match, TRBD1 (5 bases). The length of the CDR3 is 15 residues. Germline CDR1 SGHNT, CDR2 YYREEE (reference sequence). Trimming pared 1 base from V and 7 bases from J, leaving 18 bases between. The CDR3: CASSLLGAGLGEQYF. The CDR3 region has the DNA TGTGCCAGCAGCTTGCTAGGGGCAGGTTTGGGTGAGCAGTACTTC.

The chain recombines TRBV28 with TRBJ1-1, with 8 bases that match TRBD1. The trim removed 6 bases at V and 0 bases at J, leaving 6 bases unmatched. The CDR3 extends over 15 amino acids. The germline gives CDR1 MDHEN, CDR2 SYDVKM. DNA for the CDR3: TGTGCCAGCAGGGGGACAGGATATATGAACACTGAAGCTTTCTTT. Amino acids: CASRGTGYMNTEAFF.

This rearrangement joins TRBV7-6 to TRBJ2-3; 13 nucleotides line up with TRBD2. There are 14 residues in the CDR3. CDR1 and CDR2 (germline): SGHVS, FNYEAQ. Trimming cost V 7 bases and J 11 bases; bases outside gene matches: 9. The CDR3 nucleotides are TGTGCCAGCATCCCGACTAGCGGGGGGCATGTGCAGTATTTT. The encoded protein is CASIPTSGGHVQYF.

V usage is TRBV5-6 and J usage is TRBJ2-7, with 7 bases identical to TRBD1. The CDR3 runs to 15 residues. With V trimmed by 4 bases and J by 5 bases, 12 bases remained unmatched. Germline values: CDR1 SGHDT, CDR2 YYEEEE. Here the CDR3 DNA reads TGTGCCAGCAGCCTAACAACAGGGGTAGGTGACGAGCAGTACTTC. Residues: CASSLTTGVGDEQYF.

The rearrangement links TRBV5-1 to TRBJ1-3, with 7 positions matching TRBD1. CDR1 and CDR2 from the germline V gene are SGHRS and YFSETQ. The CDR3 extends over 14 amino acids. V shed 6 bases, J shed 5 bases, and the junction held 8 bases outside the gene matches. The CDR3 loop is CASNSGTERNTIYF. The CDR3 region has the DNA TGCGCCAGCAACTCCGGGACAGAGAGAAACACCATATATTTT.

This chain links TRBV5-4 with TRBJ1-2, with 7 bases matching TRBD1. The CDR3 totals 13 residues. The V and J ends lost 0 bases and 8 bases, in that order; junction bases with no gene match: 4. Germline loops: CDR1 SGHNT, CDR2 YYREEE (reference sequence). This CDR3 reads CASSLEGARGYTF. Written as DNA, the CDR3 is TGTGCCAGCAGCTTGGAGGGGGCGAGGGGCTACACCTTC.

V is TRBV25-1 and J is TRBJ1-2; D gene uncertain. Germline CDR1 and CDR2: MGHDK and SYGVNS. The CDR3 has 13 amino acids. V was cut by 4 bases and J by 1 base, with 7 bases left in between. The CDR3 sequence: CASSGLINYGYTF. As DNA, the CDR3 is TGTGCCAGCAGTGGCCTAATTAACTATGGCTACACCTTC.

This clone was seen a single time. The chain joins TRBV7-8 to TRBJ2-5; D gene ambiguous. Germline V gives CDR1 SGHVS, CDR2 FQNEAQ. Trimming shortened V by 0 bases and J by 7 bases, and 12 bases separated the two germline ends. The length of the CDR3 is 14 residues. The CDR3 here is CASSLAYSLGTQYF. The CDR3 DNA reads TGTGCCAGCAGCTTAGCGTACAGTCTCGGGACCCAGTACTTC.

The chain combines TRBV6-5 with TRBJ2-5, with 10 bases that match TRBD2. This CDR3 has 14 residues. Per the germline V gene, CDR1 is MNHEY and CDR2 is SVGAGI. Trimming removed 5 bases from V and 5 bases from J; junction bases left unmatched: 5. In DNA, the CDR3 is TGTGCCAGCAGTAAGCGGGGGGGTGCGGAGACCCAGTACTTC. Translating gives CASSKRGGAETQYF.

The chain recombines TRBV7-8 with TRBJ2-5, with no clear D. CDR3 size: 12 residues. Germline V gives CDR1 SGHVS, CDR2 FQNEAQ. Deletions cut 3 bases from V and 5 bases from J, with 7 bases between. The CDR3 coding sequence is TGTGCCAGCAGCTTTACCAGGGAGACCCAGTACTTC. Translating gives CASSFTRETQYF.